The present T cell receptor (beta chain) was sequenced within a study of blood T cells in healthy people across ages. Germline assignment: CDR1 MGHRA and CDR2 YSYEKL. This CDR3 is built from 14 residues. For the second PCR, which ran for about 7 to 11 cycles, a sample-barcoded 5' primer and a J-beta primer mix were used. TCRdb re-analysed the 5' RACE reads in MiXCR, keeping a single row per CDR3 protein. The sample includes some 1.4 million distinct CDR3 sequences, about 40% of them seen just once. This sequence originates from a woman between 18 and 30 years old in good health. The chain combines TRBV4-1 with TRBJ2-5; D might be TRBD1 (6 bases). The assigned J gene may be wrong: the sequence end matches TRBJ2-4 better. Input material: blood. The CDR3 DNA reads TGCGCCAGCAGCCAAGATCCGGACAGTCACATTCAGTACTTC. It yields the protein CASSQDPDSHIQYF.